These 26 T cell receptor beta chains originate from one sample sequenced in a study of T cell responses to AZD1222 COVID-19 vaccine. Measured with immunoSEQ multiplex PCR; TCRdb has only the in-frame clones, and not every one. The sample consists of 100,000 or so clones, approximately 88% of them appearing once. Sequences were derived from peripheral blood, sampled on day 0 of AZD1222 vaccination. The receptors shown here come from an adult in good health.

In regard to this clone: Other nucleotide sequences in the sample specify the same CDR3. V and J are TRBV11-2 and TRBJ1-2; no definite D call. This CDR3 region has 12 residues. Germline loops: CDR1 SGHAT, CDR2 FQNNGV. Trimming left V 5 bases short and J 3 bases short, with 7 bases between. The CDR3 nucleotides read TGTGCCAGCAGCCCCACAGACTATGGCTACACCTTC. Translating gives CASSPTDYGYTF.

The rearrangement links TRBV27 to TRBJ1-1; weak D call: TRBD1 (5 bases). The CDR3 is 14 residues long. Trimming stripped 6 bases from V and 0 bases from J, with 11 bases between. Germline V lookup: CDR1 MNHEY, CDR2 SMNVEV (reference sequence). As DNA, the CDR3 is TGTGCCAGCAGCGGACACCCTTTGAACACTGAAGCTTTCTTT. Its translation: CASSGHPLNTEAFF.

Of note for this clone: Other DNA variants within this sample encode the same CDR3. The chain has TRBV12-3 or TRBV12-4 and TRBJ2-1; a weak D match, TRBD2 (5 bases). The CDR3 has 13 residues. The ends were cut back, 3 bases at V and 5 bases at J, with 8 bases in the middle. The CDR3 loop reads CASSFWGDNEQFF. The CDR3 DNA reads TGTGCCAGCAGTTTTTGGGGAGACAATGAGCAGTTCTTC.

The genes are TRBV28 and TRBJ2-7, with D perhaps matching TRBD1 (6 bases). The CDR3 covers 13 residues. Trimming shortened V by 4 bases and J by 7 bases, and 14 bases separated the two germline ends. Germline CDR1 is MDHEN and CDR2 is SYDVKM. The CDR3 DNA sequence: TGTGCCAGCAGTTCTTGGGTCACAGGGGAGCAGTACTTC. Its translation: CASSSWVTGEQYF.

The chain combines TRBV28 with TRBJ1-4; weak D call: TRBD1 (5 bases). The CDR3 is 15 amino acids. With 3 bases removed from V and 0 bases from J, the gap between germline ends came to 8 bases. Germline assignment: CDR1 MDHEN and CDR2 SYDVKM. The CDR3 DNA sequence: TGTGCCAGCAGTTTGAGGGGTGCAACTAATGAAAAACTGTTTTTT. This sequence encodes CASSLRGATNEKLFF. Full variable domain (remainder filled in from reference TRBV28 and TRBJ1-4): DVKVTQSSRYLVKRTGEKVFLECVQDMDHENMFWYRQDPGLGLRLIYFSYDVKMKEKGDIPEGYSVSREKKERFSLILESASTNQTSMYLCASSLRGATNEKLFFGSGTQLSVL.

The DNA for the CDR3 is TGTGCCAGTAAAGAGGGGTTCGAAAAGGGGACTGAAGCTTTCTTT. Amino acid sequence: CASKEGFEKGTEAFF. The rearrangement joins TRBV19 to TRBJ1-1; D possibly corresponds to TRBD1 (5 bases). V was clipped by 7 bases and J by 5 bases, with 20 bases between them. CDR1 is LNHDA, CDR2 SQIVND, per germline (reference sequence). The CDR3 length is 15 residues. Together with reference TRBV19 and TRBJ1-1, the CDR3 gives the full variable domain: DGGITQSPKYLFRKEGQNVTLSCEQNLNHDAMYWYRQDPGQGLRLIYYSQIVNDFQKGDIAEGYSVSREKKESFPLTVTSAQKNPTAFYLCASKEGFEKGTEAFFGQGTRLTVV.

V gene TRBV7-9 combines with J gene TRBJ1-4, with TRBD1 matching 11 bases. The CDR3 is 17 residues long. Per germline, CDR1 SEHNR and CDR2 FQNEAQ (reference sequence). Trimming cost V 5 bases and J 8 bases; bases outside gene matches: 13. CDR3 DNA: TGTGCCAGCAGCCCGGACAGGGGGCGACCCCATGGGGAAAAACTGTTTTTT. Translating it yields CASSPDRGRPHGEKLFF. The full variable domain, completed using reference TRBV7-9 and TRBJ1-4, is DTGVSQNPRHKITKRGQNVTFRCDPISEHNRLYWYRQTLGQGPEFLTYFQNEAQLEKSRLLSDRFSAERPKGSFSTLEIQRTEQGDSAMYLCASSPDRGRPHGEKLFFGSGTQLSVL.

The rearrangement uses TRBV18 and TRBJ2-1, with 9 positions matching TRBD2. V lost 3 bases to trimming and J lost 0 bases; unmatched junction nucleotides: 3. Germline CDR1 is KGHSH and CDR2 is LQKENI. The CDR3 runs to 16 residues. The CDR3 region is CASSPRTSASYNEQFF. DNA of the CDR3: TGTGCCAGCTCACCCCGGACTAGCGCCTCCTACAATGAGCAGTTCTTC.

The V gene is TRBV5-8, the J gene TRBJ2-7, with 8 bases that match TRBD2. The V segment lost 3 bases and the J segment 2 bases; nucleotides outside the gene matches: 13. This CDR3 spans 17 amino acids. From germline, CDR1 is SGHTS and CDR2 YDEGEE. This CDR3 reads CASSSALSGRGAYEQYF. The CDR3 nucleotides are TGTGCCAGCAGCTCCGCCCTAAGCGGGAGAGGGGCCTACGAGCAGTACTTC.

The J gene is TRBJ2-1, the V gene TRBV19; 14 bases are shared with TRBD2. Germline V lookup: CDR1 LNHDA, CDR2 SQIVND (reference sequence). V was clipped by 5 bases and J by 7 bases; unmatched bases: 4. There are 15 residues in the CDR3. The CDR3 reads CASSEGLAGENEQFF. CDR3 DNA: TGTGCCAGTAGTGAGGGACTAGCGGGAGAGAATGAGCAGTTCTTC.

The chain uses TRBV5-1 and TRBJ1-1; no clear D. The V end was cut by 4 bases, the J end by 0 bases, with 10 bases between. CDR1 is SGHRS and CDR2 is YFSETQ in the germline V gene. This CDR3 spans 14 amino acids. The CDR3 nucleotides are TGCGCCAGCAGCCTCCGAGGGATGAACACTGAAGCTTTCTTT. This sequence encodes CASSLRGMNTEAFF.

The DNA for the CDR3 is TGTGCCAGCAGCTTAGAGCTAGCGTTATCGAATGAGCAGTTCTTC. Its protein is CASSLELALSNEQFF. This sequence joins TRBV7-9 and TRBJ2-1; D possibly corresponds to TRBD2 (6 bases). The CDR3 has 15 residues. Germline V gene lookup returns CDR1 SEHNR and CDR2 FQNEAQ (reference sequence). The V and J ends lost 1 base and 7 bases respectively, with 14 bases between them.

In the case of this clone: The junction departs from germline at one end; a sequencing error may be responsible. The CDR3 here is CASREEVEKLFF. Written as DNA, the CDR3 is TGTGCCAGCAGAGAAGAAGTCGAAAAACTGTTTTTT. This sequence joins TRBV2 and TRBJ1-4; D is ambiguous. CDR1 and CDR2 (germline): SNHLY, FYNNEI. The CDR3 sequence is 12 residues long.

Written as DNA, the CDR3 is TGTGCCAGCAGCCAAGAAGGTAGCGGTGTCGCCGGGGAGCTGTTTTTT. This sequence encodes CASSQEGSGVAGELFF. The rearrangement joins TRBV3-1 (or the pseudogene TRBV3-2) to TRBJ2-2; tentative D call: TRBD2 (6 bases). The CDR3 extends over 16 amino acids. The germline V gene encodes CDR1 LGHDT and CDR2 YNNKEL (reference sequence). Between the trimmed V and J ends, which lost 0 bases and 6 bases, there was a span of 14 bases.

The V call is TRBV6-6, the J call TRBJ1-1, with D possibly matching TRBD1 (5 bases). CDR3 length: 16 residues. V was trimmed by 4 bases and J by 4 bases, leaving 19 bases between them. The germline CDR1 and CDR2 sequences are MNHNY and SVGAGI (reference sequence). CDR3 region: CASSSRTSLRVTEAFF. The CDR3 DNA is TGTGCCAGCAGTTCTAGGACATCTTTAAGGGTCACTGAAGCTTTCTTT.

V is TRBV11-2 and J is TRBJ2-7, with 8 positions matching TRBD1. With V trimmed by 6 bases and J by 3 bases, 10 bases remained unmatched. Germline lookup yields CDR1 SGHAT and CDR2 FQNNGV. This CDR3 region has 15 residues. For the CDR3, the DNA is TGTGCCAGCAGGGACAGGGCCCCTGAACGCTACGAGCAGTACTTC. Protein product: CASRDRAPERYEQYF.

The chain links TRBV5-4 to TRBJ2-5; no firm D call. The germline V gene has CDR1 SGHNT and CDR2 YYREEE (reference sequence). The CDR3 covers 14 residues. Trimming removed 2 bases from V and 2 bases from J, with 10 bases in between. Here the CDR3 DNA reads TGTGCCAGCAGCTTCCGGGCCATTCAAGAGACCCAGTACTTC. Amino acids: CASSFRAIQETQYF.

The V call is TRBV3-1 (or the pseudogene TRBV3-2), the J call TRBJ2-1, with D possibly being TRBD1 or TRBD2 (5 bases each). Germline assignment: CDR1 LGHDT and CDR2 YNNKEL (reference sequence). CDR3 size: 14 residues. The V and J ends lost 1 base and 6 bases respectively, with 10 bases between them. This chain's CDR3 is CASSQVSRGNEQFF. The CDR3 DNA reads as TGTGCCAGCAGCCAAGTTTCGAGGGGCAATGAGCAGTTCTTC.

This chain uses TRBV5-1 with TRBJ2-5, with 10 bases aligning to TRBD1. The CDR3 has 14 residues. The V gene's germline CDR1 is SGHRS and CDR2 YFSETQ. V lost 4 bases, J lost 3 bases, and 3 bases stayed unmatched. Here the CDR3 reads CASSPDRGEETQYF. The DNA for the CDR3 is TGCGCCAGCAGCCCGGACAGGGGGGAAGAGACCCAGTACTTC.

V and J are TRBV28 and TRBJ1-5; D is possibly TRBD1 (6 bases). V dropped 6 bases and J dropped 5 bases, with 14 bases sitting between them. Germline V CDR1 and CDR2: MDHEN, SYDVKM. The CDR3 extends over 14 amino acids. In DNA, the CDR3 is TGTGCCAGCAGCCTGAACAGGGTTTATCAGCCCCAGCATTTT. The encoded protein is CASSLNRVYQPQHF.

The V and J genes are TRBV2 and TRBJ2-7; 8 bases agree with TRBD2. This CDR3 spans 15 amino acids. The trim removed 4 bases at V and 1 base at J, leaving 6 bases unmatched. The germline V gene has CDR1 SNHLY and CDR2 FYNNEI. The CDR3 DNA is TGTGCCAGCAGTGTTACTAGCGGATCATCCTACGAGCAGTACTTC. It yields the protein CASSVTSGSSYEQYF.

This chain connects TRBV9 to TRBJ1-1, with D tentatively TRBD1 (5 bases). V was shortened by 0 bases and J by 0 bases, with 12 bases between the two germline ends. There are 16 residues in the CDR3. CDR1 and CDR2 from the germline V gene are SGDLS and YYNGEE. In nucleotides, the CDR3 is TGTGCCAGCAGCGTAGGTCCAGGGATAGTGAACACTGAAGCTTTCTTT. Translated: CASSVGPGIVNTEAFF.

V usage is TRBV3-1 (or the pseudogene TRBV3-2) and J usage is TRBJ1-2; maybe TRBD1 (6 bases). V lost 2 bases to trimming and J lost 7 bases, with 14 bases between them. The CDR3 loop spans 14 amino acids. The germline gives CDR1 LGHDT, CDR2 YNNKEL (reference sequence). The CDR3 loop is CASSQSVGASGYTF. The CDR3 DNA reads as TGTGCCAGCAGCCAAAGTGTGGGGGCGAGTGGCTACACCTTC.

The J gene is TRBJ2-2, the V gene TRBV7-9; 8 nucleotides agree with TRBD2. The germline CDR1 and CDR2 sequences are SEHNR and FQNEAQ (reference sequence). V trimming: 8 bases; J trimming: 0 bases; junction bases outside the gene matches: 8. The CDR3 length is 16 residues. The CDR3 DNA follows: TGTGCCAGCGGCCGGAGCGGGGGACCGAACACCGGGGAGCTGTTTTTT. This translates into CASGRSGGPNTGELFF.

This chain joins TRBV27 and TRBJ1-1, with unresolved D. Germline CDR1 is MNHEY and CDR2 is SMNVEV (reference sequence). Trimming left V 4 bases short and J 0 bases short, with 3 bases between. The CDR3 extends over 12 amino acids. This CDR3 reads CASSSVNTEAFF. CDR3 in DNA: TGTGCCAGCAGTTCGGTGAACACTGAAGCTTTCTTT.

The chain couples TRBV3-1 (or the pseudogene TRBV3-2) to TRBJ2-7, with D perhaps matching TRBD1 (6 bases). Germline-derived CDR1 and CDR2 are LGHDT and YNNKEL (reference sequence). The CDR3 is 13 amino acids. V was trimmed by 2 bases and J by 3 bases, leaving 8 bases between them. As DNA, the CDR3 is TGTGCCAGCAGCCAATTAGGGGGCTACGAGCAGTACTTC. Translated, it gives CASSQLGGYEQYF.